This T cell receptor (beta chain) derives from a study of quantifying T cell responses using KT2 cells. About the study: Reverse transcription used primers in the TCR alpha and beta constant regions. Study-level points and caveats: Very high KT2 spike-in numbers caused saturation in KT2 sequence detection.

CDR3 length: 13 residues. V lost 5 bases and J lost 1, with 9 bases in between. Germline CDR1 reads MNHEY; CDR2 reads SMNVEV (reference sequence). Known numbers of the T cell clone KT2 were added to PBMC. Different KT2-to-PBMC ratios were created with a constant PBMC count. Each cDNA got a UMI-containing oligo ligated at its 3' end. An equimolar mix of RC1.1 and RC1.2 primed the beta chain across TRBC1 and TRBC2. From the second PCR onward, TCR alpha and beta chains were processed separately. TCRdb called the UMI-ligation and nested PCR reads again in MiXCR, with one record for every CDR3 protein. The data show tens of thousands of distinct CDR3 sequences, with 7.3% seen just once and 15% to 17% held by the top ten. The sample holds many counts of this clonotype. Antigen specificity is unknown.

The V gene is TRBV27, the J gene TRBJ2-7, with a tentative D call TRBD2 (6 bases). This receptor was identified in a human donor. Input material: PBMCs spiked with cells of the T cell clone KT2. The CDR3 region has the DNA TGTGCCAGCAGTGGGACTTATTCCTACGAGCAGTACTTC. This codes for CASSGTYSYEQYF.